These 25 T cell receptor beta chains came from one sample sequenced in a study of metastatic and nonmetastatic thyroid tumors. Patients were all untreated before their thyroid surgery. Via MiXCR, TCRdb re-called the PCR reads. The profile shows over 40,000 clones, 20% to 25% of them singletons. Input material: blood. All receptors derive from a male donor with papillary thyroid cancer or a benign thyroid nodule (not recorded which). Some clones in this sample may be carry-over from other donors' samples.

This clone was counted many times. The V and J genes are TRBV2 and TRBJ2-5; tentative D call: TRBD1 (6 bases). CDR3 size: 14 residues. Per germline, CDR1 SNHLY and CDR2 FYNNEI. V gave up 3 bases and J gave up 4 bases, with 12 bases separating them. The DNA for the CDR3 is TGTGCCAGCAGTGAGGGGTGGGGGCGAGAGACCCAGTACTTC. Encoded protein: CASSEGWGRETQYF.

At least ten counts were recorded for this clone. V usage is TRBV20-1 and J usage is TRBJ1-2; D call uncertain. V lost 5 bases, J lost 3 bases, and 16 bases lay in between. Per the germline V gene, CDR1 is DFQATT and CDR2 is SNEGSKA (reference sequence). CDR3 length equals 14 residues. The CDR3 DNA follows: TGCAGTGCTCCCCGGGAGCTCGGTCACTATGGCTACACCTTC. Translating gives CSAPRELGHYGYTF.

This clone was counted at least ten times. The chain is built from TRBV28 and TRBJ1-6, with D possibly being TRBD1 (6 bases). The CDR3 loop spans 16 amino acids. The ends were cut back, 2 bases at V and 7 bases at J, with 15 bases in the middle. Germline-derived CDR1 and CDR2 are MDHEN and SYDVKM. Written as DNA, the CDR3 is TGTGCCAGCAGTTTAGGGCCGGGGGGCATAAATTCACCCCTCCACTTT. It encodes CASSLGPGGINSPLHF.

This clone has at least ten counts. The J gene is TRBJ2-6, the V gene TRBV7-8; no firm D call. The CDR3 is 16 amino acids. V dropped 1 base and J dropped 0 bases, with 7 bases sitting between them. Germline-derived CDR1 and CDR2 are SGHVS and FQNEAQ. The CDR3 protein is CASSLGVSSGANVLTF. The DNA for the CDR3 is TGTGCCAGCAGCTTAGGGGTTTCCTCTGGGGCCAACGTCCTGACTTTC.

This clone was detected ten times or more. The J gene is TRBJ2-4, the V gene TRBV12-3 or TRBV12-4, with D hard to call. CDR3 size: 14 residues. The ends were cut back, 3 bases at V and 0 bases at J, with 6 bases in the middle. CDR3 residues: CASSFGIAKNIQYF. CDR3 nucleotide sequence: TGTGCCAGCAGTTTTGGGATAGCCAAAAACATTCAGTACTTC.

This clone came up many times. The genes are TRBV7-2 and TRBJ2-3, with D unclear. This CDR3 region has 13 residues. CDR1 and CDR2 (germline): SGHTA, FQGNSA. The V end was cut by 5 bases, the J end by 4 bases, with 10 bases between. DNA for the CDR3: TGTGCCAGCAGCGACACCTTTTCAGATACGCAGTATTTT. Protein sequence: CASSDTFSDTQYF. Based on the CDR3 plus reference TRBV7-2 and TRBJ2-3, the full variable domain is GAGVSQSPSNKVTEKGKDVELRCDPISGHTALYWYRQSLGQGLEFLIYFQGNSAPDKSGLPSDRFSAERTGGSVSTLTIQRTQQEDSAVYLCASSDTFSDTQYFGPGTRLTVL.

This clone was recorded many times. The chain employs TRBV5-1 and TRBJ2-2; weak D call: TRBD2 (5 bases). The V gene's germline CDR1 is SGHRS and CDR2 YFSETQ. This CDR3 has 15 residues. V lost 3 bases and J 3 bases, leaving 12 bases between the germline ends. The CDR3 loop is CASSSERDYTGELFF. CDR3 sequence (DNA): TGCGCCAGCAGCTCGGAGAGGGATTACACCGGGGAGCTGTTTTTT.

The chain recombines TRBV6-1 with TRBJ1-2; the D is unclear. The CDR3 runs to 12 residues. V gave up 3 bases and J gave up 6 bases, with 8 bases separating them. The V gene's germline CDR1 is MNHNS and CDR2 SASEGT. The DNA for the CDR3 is TGTGCCAGCAGTGACCAGCTTAATGGCTACACCTTC. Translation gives CASSDQLNGYTF.

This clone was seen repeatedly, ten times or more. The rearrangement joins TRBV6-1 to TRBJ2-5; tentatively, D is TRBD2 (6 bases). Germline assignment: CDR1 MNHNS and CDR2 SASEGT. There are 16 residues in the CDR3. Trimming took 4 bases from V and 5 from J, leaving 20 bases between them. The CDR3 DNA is TGTGCCAGCAGTGGGGGCGGAGGGGAGGCGGAGGAGACCCAGTACTTC. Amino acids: CASSGGGGEAEETQYF.

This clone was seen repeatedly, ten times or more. CDR3 nucleotides: TGCAGTGCTGCGGCCGGGGAGTACAATGAGCAGTTCTTC. Translating it yields CSAAAGEYNEQFF. The rearrangement links TRBV20-1 to TRBJ2-1; perhaps TRBD2 as D (5 bases). The CDR3 contains 13 residues. Trimming took off 5 bases at V and 4 bases at J, with 12 bases between the two ends. Germline CDR1 DFQATT, CDR2 SNEGSKA (reference sequence).

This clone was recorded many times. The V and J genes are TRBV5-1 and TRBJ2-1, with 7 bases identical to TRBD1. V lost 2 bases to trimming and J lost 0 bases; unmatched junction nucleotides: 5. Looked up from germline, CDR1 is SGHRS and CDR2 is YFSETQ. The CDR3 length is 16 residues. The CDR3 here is CASSFGTGASYNEQFF. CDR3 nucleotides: TGCGCCAGCAGCTTCGGAACAGGGGCCTCCTACAATGAGCAGTTCTTC.

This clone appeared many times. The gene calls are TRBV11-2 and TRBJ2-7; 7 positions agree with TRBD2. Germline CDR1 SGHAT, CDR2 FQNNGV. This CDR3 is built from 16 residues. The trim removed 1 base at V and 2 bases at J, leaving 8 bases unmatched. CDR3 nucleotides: TGTGCCAGCAGCTTAGTGAGTAGCGGGTGGGCCTACGAGCAGTACTTC. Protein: CASSLVSSGWAYEQYF.

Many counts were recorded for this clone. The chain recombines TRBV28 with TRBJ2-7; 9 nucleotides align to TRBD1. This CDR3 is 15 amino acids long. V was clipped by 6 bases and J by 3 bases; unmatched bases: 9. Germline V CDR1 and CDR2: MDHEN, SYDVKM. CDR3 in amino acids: CASRRRDRANYEQYF. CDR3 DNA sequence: TGTGCCAGCAGACGGCGGGACAGGGCTAACTACGAGCAGTACTTC. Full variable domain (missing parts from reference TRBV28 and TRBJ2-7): DVKVTQSSRYLVKRTGEKVFLECVQDMDHENMFWYRQDPGLGLRLIYFSYDVKMKEKGDIPEGYSVSREKKERFSLILESASTNQTSMYLCASRRRDRANYEQYFGPGTRLTVT.

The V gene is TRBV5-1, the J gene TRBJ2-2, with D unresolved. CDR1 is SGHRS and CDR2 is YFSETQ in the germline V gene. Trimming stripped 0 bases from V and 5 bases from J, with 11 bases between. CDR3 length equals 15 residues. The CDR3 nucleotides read TGCGCCAGCAGCTTGGTGGTCGGCGGTACCGGGGAGCTGTTTTTT. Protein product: CASSLVVGGTGELFF.

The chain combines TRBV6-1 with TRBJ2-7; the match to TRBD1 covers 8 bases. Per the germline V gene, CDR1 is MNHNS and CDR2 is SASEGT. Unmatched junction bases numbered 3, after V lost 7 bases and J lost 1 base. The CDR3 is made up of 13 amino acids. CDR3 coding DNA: TGTGCCAGCAAGCGGACAGGGTCCTACGAGCAGTACTTC. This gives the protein CASKRTGSYEQYF.

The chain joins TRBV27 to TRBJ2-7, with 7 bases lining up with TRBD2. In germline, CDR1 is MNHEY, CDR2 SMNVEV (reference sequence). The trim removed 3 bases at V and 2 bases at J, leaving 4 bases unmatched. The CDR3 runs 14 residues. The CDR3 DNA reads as TGTGCCAGCAGTTTTCAAGCGGGGCCCTACGAGCAGTACTTC. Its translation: CASSFQAGPYEQYF.

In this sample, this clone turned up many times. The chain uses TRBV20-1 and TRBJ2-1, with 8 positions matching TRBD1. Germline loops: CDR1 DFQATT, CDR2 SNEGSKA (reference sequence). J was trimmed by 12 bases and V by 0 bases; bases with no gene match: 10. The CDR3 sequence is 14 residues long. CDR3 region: CSARDGTGPLGQFF. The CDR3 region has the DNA TGCAGTGCTAGAGACGGGACAGGCCCTCTGGGGCAGTTCTTC.

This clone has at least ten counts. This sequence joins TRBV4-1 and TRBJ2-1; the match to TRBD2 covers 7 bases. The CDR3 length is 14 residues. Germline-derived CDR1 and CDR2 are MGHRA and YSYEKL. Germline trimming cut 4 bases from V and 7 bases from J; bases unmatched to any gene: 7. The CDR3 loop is CASSRMGGVNEQFF. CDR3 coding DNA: TGCGCCAGCAGCCGCATGGGGGGGGTGAATGAGCAGTTCTTC.

As DNA, the CDR3 is TGTGCCAGCAGTTACACAAAGGGGAGGGGCGAGCAGTACTTC. It yields the protein CASSYTKGRGEQYF. This chain joins TRBV6-2 or TRBV6-3 and TRBJ2-7, with TRBD2 matching over 7 bases. Looked up from germline, CDR1 is MNHEY and CDR2 is SVGEGT. CDR3 length: 14 residues. The J segment lost 6 bases and the V segment lost 2 bases, leaving 7 bases of the junction unmatched.

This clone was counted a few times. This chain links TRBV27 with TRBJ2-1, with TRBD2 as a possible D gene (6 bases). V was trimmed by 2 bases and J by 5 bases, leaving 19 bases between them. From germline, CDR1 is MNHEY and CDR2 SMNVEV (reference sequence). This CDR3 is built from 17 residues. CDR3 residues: CASSLRWSGLADNEQFF. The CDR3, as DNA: TGTGCCAGCAGTTTACGTTGGTCGGGGTTAGCGGACAATGAGCAGTTCTTC.

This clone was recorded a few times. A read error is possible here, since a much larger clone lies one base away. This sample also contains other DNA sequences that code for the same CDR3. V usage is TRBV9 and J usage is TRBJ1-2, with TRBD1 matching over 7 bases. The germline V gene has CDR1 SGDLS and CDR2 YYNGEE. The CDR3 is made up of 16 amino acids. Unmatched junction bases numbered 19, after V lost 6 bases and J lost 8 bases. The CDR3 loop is CASTMGGDSDRGGYTF. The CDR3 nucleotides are TGTGCCAGCACTATGGGGGGGGACAGTGACCGGGGAGGCTACACCTTC. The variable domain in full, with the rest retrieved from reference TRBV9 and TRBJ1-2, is DSGVTQTPKHLITATGQRVTLRCSPRSGDLSVYWYQQSLDQGLQFLIQYYNGEERAKGNILERFSAQQFPDLHSELNLSSLELGDSALYFCASTMGGDSDRGGYTFGSGTRLTVV.

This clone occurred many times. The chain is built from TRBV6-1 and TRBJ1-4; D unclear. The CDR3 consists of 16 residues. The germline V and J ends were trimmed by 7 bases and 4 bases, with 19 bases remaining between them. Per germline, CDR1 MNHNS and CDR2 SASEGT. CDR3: CASKALLFWFNEKLFF. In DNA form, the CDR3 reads TGTGCCAGCAAGGCCCTTCTGTTCTGGTTTAATGAAAAACTGTTTTTT.

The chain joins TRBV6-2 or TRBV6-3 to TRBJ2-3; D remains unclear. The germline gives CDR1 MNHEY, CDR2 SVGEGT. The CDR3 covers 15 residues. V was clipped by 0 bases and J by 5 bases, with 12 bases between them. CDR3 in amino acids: CASSYSIRSVDTQYF. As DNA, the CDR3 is TGTGCCAGCAGTTACTCGATTAGGAGTGTAGATACGCAGTATTTT.

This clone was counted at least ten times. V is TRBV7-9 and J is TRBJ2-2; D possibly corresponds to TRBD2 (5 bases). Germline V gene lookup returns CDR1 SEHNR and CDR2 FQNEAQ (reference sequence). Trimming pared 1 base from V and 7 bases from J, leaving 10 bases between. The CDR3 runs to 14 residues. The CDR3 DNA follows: TGTGCCAGCAGCTTAGGAGGGATTGGCGGGGAGCTGTTTTTT. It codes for CASSLGGIGGELFF.

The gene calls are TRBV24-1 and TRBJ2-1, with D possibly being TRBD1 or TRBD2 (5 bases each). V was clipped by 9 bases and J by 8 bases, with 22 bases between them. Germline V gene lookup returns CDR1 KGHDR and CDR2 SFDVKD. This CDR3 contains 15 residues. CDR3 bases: TGTGCCACCGGCGACTATGCCTCCAGGGTGGATGAGCAGTTCTTC. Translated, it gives CATGDYASRVDEQFF.